This T cell receptor (beta chain) is from a study of PD-1 blockade in classical Hodgkin lymphoma. Findings and caveats of the study: Researchers reported that CD4+ TCR diversity, though not CD8+, rose significantly by C4D1. Sources of repertoire differences remain undefined, possibly disease activity or prior therapy.

V was clipped by 3 bases and J by 6 bases, with 12 bases between them. The CDR3 has 14 residues. Germline V gene data show CDR1 as SGHVS and CDR2 as FNYEAQ. Clones were read by immunoSEQ multiplex PCR, and TCRdb kept only the in-frame ones, dropping some. The table shows 20,000 to 30,000 clones, with about 74% occurring only once. Remarks on this clone: What it binds is unknown.

With no exception, relapse followed autologous stem cell transplantation in all patients, and brentuximab vedotin exposure varied. Best response was recorded as complete response, partial response or progressive disease. Sequences were derived from peripheral blood mononuclear cells (PBMCs), sampled before the second cycle of nivolumab. The source of this sequence is a human donor with classical Hodgkin lymphoma. The V gene is TRBV7-6, the J gene TRBJ2-1; D might be TRBD1 (6 bases). In nucleotides, the CDR3 is TGTGCCAGCAGCTTCCACGACAGGTTCAATGAGCAGTTCTTC. This gives the protein CASSFHDRFNEQFF.